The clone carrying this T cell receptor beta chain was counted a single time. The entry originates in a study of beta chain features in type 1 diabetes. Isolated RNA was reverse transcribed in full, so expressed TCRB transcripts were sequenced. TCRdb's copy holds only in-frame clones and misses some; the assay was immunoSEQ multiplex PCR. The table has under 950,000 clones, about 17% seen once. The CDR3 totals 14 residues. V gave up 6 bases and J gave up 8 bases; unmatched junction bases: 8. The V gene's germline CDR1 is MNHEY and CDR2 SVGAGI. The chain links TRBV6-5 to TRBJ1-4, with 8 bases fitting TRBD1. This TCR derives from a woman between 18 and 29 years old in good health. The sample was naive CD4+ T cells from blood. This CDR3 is CASRPQGAKEKLFF. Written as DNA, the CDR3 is TGTGCCAGCAGACCCCAGGGGGCGAAAGAAAAACTGTTTTTT.